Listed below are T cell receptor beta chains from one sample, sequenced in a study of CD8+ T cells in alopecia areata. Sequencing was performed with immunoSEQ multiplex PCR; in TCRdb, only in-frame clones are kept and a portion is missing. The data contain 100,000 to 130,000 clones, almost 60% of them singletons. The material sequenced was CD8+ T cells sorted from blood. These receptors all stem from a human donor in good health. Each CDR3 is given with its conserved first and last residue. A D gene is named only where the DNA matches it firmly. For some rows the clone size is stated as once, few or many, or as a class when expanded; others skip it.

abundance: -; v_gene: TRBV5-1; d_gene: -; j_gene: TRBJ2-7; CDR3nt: TGCGCCAGCAGCTATGACAGGACCTACGAGCAGTACTTC; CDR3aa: CASSYDRTYEQYF
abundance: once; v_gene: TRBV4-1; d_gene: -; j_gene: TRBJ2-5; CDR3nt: TGCGCCAGCAGCCAAGATCCATTTGACGGGTACCAAGAGACCCAGTACTTC; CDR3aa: CASSQDPFDGYQETQYF
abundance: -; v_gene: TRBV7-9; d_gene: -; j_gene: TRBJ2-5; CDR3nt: TGTGCCAGCAGCTCCCCATTACAGGGTGGGGGAGAGACCCAGTACTTC; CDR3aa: CASSSPLQGGGETQYF
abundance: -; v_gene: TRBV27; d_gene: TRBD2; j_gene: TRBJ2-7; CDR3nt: TGTGCCAGCAGTTTTAGCGGGGAAGACTGGTACTTC; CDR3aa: CASSFSGEDWYF
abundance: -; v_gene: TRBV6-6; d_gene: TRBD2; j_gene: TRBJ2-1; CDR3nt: TGTGCCAGCCGGGGGGGCTGGTGGAATGAGCAGTTCTTC; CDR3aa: CASRGGWWNEQFF
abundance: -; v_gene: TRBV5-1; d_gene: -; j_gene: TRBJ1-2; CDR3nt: TGCGCCAGCAGCAGACAGAGCCGCCGGGGCTATGGCTACACCTTC; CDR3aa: CASSRQSRRGYGYTF
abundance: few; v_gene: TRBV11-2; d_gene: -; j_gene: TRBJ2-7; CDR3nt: TGTGCCAGCAGCCCCGGGGGCTACGAGCAGTACTTC; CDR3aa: CASSPGGYEQYF
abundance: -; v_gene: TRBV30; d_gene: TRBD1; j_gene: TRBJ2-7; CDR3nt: TGTGCCTTTGGGACAGGACCTGTTGAGCAGTACTTC; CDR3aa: CAFGTGPVEQYF
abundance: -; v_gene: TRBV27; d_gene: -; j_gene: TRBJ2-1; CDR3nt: TGTGCCACCCTTCGCTGGGGTGACAATGAGCAGTTCTTC; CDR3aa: CATLRWGDNEQFF
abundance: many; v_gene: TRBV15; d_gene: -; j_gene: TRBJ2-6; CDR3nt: TGTGCCACCAGCAGAGACAGAAGATCTGGGGCCAACGTCCTGACTTTC; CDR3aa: CATSRDRRSGANVLTF
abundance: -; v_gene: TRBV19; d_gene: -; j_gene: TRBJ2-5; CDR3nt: TGTGCCAGTAGGAACCCCCTCCTCCCACTGCCGGAAGAGACCCAGTACTTC; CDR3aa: CASRNPLLPLPEETQYF
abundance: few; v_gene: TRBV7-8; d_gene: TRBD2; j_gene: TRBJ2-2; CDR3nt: TGTGCCAGCAGCATGGGACTAGCGGGGGCCGCGGGGGAGCTGTTTTTT; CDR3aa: CASSMGLAGAAGELFF
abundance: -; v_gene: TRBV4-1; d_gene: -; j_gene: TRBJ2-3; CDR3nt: TGCGCCAGCAGCCAAGAGGTATCCCTTTCAGATACGCAGTATTTT; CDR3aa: CASSQEVSLSDTQYF
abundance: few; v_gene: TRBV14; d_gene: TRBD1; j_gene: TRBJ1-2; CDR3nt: TGTGCCAGCAGCCTCGGGACAGGGGGTGAGGGCTACACCTTC; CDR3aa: CASSLGTGGEGYTF
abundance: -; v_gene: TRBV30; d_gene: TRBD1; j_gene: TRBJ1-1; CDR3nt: TGTGCCTGGAGACAGGGGAGGCATGAAGCTTTCTTT; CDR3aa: CAWRQGRHEAFF
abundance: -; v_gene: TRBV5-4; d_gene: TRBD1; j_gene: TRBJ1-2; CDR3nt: TGTGCCAGCAGCCACGCCAGGGGGGATGGCTACACCTTC; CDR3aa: CASSHARGDGYTF
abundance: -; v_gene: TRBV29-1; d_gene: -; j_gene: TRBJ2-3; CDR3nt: TGCAGCGTGAACCCCCCAAGAAGCACAGATACGCAGTATTTT; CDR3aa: CSVNPPRSTDTQYF
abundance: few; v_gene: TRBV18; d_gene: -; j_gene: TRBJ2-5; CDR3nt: TGTGCCAGCTCCCTTCGGGCTAGCAGAGAGACCCAGTACTTC; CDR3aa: CASSLRASRETQYF
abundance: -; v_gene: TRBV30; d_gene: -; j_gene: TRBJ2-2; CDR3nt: TGTGCCTGGAGTGAAGGAAACACCGGGGAGCTGTTTTTT; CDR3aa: CAWSEGNTGELFF
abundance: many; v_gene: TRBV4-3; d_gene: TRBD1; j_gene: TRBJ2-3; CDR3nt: TGCGCCAGCAGCCAAGAGGTGCCGGGACAGGGGGCAGATACGCAGTATTTT; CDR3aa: CASSQEVPGQGADTQYF
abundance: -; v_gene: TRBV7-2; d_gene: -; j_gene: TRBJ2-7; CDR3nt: TGTGCCAGCAGCCTAGGGCCGTACTACGAGCAGTACTTC; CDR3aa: CASSLGPYYEQYF
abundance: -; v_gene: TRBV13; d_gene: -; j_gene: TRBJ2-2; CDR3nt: TGTGCCAGCAGCTTAGGTGGACAGAGACCGAACACCGGGGAGCTGTTTTTT; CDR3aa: CASSLGGQRPNTGELFF
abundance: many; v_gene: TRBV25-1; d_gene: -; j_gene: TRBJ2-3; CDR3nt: TGTGCCAGCAGAGGGGGGGATACGCAGTATTTT; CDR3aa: CASRGGDTQYF
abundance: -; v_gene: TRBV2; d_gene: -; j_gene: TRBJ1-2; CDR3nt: TGTGCCAGCAGTGGAAATGGCTACACCTTC; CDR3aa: CASSGNGYTF
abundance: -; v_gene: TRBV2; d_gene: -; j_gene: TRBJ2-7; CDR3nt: TGTGCCAGCAGTGGCCACAGTTCTGGCTACGAGCAGTACTTC; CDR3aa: CASSGHSSGYEQYF
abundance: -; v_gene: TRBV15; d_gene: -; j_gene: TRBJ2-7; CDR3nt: TGTGCCACCAGCAGAGATAGGGGCCGCTCCTACGAGCAGTACTTC; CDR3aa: CATSRDRGRSYEQYF
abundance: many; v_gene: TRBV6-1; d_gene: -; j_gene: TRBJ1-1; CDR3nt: TGTGCCAGCAGTGAGGCGGACAGAGCTTGGGACACTGAAGCTTTCTTT; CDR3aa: CASSEADRAWDTEAFF
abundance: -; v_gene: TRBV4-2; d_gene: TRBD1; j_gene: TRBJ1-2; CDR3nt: TGTGCCAGCAGCCATGACAGGGTTAACTATGGCTACACCTTC; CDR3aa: CASSHDRVNYGYTF
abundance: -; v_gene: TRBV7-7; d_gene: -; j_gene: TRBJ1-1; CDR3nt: TGTGCTAGCAGCTTAGCCCCACGACGAGGCACTGAAGCTTTCTTT; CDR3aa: CASSLAPRRGTEAFF
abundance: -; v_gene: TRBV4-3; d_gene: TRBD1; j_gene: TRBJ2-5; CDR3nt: TGCGCCAGCAGCCAAGTCTGGGCAGGGGGCATGGAGACCCAGTACTTC; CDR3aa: CASSQVWAGGMETQYF